Listed below are T cell receptor beta chains from one sample, sequenced in a study of persistence of HIV-infected CD4 T cells. Measured with immunoSEQ multiplex PCR; TCRdb has only the in-frame clones, and not every one. The sample records tens of thousands of clones, roughly four fifths being singletons. What these receptors recognize is not known. Specimen: CD4+ T cells sorted from PBMCs after approximately 19-hour stimulation, collected from a patient who received antiretroviral therapy. The receptors were gathered from an adult woman with HIV who was CMV-seropositive. The CDR3 runs from the conserved cysteine through the conserved F or W. The order of the fields is V gene, D gene, clone size, CDR3 protein. The D gene is left open where the match is weak. Size tells how often a clone was seen (once, few, many) or the class of an expanded clone, and some rows leave it out.

>TRBV21-1|NA|NA
CASSKDHSTDTQYF
>TRBV5-1|NA|NA
CASSHSGSTDTQYF
>TRBV7-9|TRBD1|NA
CASSSGQGRVHF
>TRBV5-6|NA|NA
CASSLRGPGYEQYF
>TRBV19|NA|NA
CASSWGGEQYF
>TRBV12-3/TRBV12-4|NA|few
CASSPGHGYTF
>TRBV2|NA|NA
CASSVGGRGYQETQYF
>TRBV28|NA|NA
CASSSNDGLSYGYTF
>TRBV5-1|NA|NA
CASSKEAAFSGANVLTF
>TRBV30|NA|NA
CACVMTTNEQFF
>TRBV28|NA|NA
CASSSSRVGRDEQYF
>TRBV7-3|NA|NA
CASSVEGIYTGELFF
>TRBV30|NA|NA
CAWSMGPEGGEQFF
>TRBV7-9|NA|NA
CASSFGMASVDEQFF
>TRBV19|NA|few
CASSIPGSLSGYTF
>TRBV10-3|TRBD2|NA
CAISETSGGTSYNEQFF
>TRBV2|NA|NA
CASRGTQGNTGELFF
>TRBV2|NA|NA
CASTTRARGNTEAFF
>TRBV5-1|NA|once
CASSLTGTPSGANVLTF
>TRBV30|NA|NA
CARSIRGNQPQHF